A single sample gave rise to the 10 T cell receptor beta chains below, sequenced in a study of T cells in Graves' hyperthyroidism and ophthalmopathy. From RNA transcripts, TCR beta CDR3 regions were amplified. A first-round RT-PCR of the TCR CDR3 used the HTBI primer set. Each CDR3 protein is one row after TCRdb ran MiXCR on the multiplex PCR reads. The sample lists about 400,000 distinct CDR3 sequences, over 12% occurring once. The sequenced sample consisted of blood. The source is a woman aged 55 to 70 with Graves' ophthalmopathy.

This clonotype was counted a single time. The chain combines TRBV2 with TRBJ2-7; D uncertain. This CDR3 spans 11 amino acids. Germline CDR1 is SNHLY and CDR2 is FYNNEI. V lost 6 bases and J lost 5, with 8 bases in between. DNA for the CDR3: TGTGCCAGCAGACAGAGCCACGAGCAGTACTTC. This sequence encodes CASRQSHEQYF.

The sample holds many counts of this clonotype. This chain joins TRBV7-9 and TRBJ1-1, with a weak D call TRBD1 (5 bases). The germline CDR1 and CDR2 sequences are SEHNR and FQNEAQ (reference sequence). There are 14 residues in the CDR3. V was clipped by 5 bases and J by 4 bases, with 14 bases between them. CDR3 DNA sequence: TGTGCCAGCAGCGGGGGATCTGGGGGCACTGAAGCTTTCTTT. Translating gives CASSGGSGGTEAFF.

About this clonotype: A much larger clone differs from this one at a single base, so this may be a read error. The chain joins TRBV20-1 to TRBJ2-3, with 9 bases matching TRBD2. Germline assignment: CDR1 DFQATT and CDR2 SNEGSKA (reference sequence). The CDR3 loop spans 16 amino acids. Trimming removed 3 bases from V and 2 bases from J; junction bases left unmatched: 9. In DNA, the CDR3 is TGCAGTGCTAGCACAGATTTAGCGGGAGTCACAGATACGCAGTATTTT. It yields the protein CSASTDLAGVTDTQYF.

This clonotype is medium-sized (0.01 to 0.1%) within its sample. This chain links TRBV5-1 with TRBJ2-7, with D possibly TRBD2 on 5 matching bases. V shed 0 bases and J shed 4 bases, with 17 bases lying between them. Germline V CDR1 and CDR2: SGHRS, YFSETQ. The CDR3 consists of 16 residues. The CDR3 DNA sequence: TGCGCCAGCAGCTTGGGTCTCCGGGAACAAGGGTACGAGCAGTACTTC. It yields the protein CASSLGLREQGYEQYF.

This clonotype was counted many times. The chain uses TRBV20-1 and TRBJ2-5, with D unclear. Germline V gene sequence: CDR1 DFQATT, CDR2 SNEGSKA (reference sequence). The CDR3 runs to 14 residues. Deletions cut 0 bases from V and 4 bases from J, with 12 bases between. The CDR3 coding sequence is TGCAGTGCTAGAGATCCCCCGAGAGGAGAGACCCAGTACTTC. Amino acid sequence: CSARDPPRGETQYF.

This rearrangement joins TRBV5-1 to TRBJ2-7; the match to TRBD1 covers 10 bases. The CDR3 length is 13 residues. Germline CDR1 and CDR2: SGHRS and YFSETQ. J was trimmed by 6 bases and V by 3 bases; bases with no gene match: 3. The CDR3 here is CASSSDRGGEQYF. CDR3 DNA: TGCGCCAGCAGCTCGGACAGGGGGGGCGAGCAGTACTTC. The full variable domain, with the rest looked up from reference TRBV5-1 and TRBJ2-7, is KAGVTQTPRYLIKTRGQQVTLSCSPISGHRSVSWYQQTPGQGLQFLFEYFSETQRNKGNFPGRFSGRQFSNSRSEMNVSTLELGDSALYLCASSSDRGGEQYFGPGTRLTVT.

This clonotype was seen a handful of times. The V gene is TRBV6-5, the J gene TRBJ2-6; tentative D call: TRBD1 (5 bases). The CDR3 totals 19 residues. Germline V CDR1 and CDR2: MNHEY, SVGAGI. V was cut by 0 bases and J by 2 bases, with 17 bases left in between. The CDR3 nucleotides are TGTGCCAGCAGTTACTCCAGGGCCCCTAGAGAAACTGGGGCCAACGTCCTGACTTTC. Its protein product is CASSYSRAPRETGANVLTF.

This clonotype was detected ten times or more. The gene calls are TRBV7-3 and TRBJ2-1, with 9 positions matching TRBD1. CDR3 size: 15 residues. Per the germline V gene, CDR1 is SGHTA and CDR2 is FQGTGA. V shed 4 bases and J 2 bases; nucleotides not matched to a gene: 3. The CDR3 protein is CASSSTGGAYNEQFF. The DNA of the CDR3 is TGTGCCAGCAGCTCAACAGGGGGCGCCTACAATGAGCAGTTCTTC. Combining the CDR3 with reference TRBV7-3 and TRBJ2-1 gives the whole variable domain GAGVSQTPSNKVTEKGKYVELRCDPISGHTALYWYRQSLGQGPEFLIYFQGTGAADDSGLPNDRFFAVRPEGSVSTLKIQRTERGDSAVYLCASSSTGGAYNEQFFGPGTRLTVL.

This clonotype was picked up many times. The V and J genes are TRBV3-1 and TRBJ1-1; D not certain. The germline CDR1 and CDR2 sequences are LGHDT and YNNKEL (reference sequence). Trimming pared 1 base from V and 9 bases from J, leaving 18 bases between. The CDR3 contains 15 residues. The CDR3 loop reads CASSQGTRPEKKAFF. The CDR3 DNA is TGTGCCAGCAGCCAAGGGACGCGGCCCGAGAAGAAAGCTTTCTTT.

This clonotype was seen repeatedly, ten times or more. The V gene is TRBV20-1, the J gene TRBJ2-3, with 7 bases aligning to TRBD2. This CDR3 comprises 15 residues. V lost 0 bases to trimming and J lost 1 base; unmatched junction nucleotides: 4. CDR1 is DFQATT, CDR2 SNEGSKA, per germline (reference sequence). CDR3 coding DNA: TGCAGTGCTAGAGATTACGCGGGAGGCACAGATACGCAGTATTTT. Translating gives CSARDYAGGTDTQYF.